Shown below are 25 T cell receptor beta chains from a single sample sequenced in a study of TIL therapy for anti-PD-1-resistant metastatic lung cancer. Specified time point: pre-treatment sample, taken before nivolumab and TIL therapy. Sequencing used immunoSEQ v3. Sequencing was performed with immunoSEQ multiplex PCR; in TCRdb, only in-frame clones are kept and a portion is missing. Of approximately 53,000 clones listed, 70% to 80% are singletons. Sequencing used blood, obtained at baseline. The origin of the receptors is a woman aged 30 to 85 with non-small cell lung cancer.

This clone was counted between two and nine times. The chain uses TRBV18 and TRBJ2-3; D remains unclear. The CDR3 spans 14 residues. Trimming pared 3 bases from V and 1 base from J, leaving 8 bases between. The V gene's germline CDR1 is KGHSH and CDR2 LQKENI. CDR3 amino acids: CASSPITGTDTQYF. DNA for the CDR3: TGTGCCAGCTCACCCATCACGGGCACAGATACGCAGTATTTT.

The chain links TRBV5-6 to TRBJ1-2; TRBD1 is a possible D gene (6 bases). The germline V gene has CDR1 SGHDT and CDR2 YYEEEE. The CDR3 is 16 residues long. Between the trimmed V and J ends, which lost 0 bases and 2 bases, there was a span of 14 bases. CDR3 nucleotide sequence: TGTGCCAGCAGCTTGGGTGGACAGAATCTAAACTATGGCTACACCTTC. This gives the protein CASSLGGQNLNYGYTF.

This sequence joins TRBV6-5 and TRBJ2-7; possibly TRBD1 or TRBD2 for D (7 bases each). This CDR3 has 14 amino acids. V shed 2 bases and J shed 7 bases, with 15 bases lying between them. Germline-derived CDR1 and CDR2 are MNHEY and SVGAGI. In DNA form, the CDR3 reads TGTGCCAGCAGTTACGACGACAGGGACTATGAGCAGTACTTC. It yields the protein CASSYDDRDYEQYF.

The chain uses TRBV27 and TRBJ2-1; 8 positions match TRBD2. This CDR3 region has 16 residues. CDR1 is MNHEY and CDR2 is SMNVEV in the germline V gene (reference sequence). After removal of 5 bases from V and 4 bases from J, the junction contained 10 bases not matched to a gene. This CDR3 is CASSTQPGLVYNEQFF. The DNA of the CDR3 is TGTGCCAGCAGTACGCAACCGGGACTAGTTTACAATGAGCAGTTCTTC.

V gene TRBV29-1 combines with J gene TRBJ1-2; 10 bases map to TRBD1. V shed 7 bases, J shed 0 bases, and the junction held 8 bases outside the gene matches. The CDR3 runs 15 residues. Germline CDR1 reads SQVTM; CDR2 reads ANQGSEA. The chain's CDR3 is CSAGAGTGANYGYTF. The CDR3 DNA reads TGCAGCGCCGGGGCCGGGACAGGGGCTAACTATGGCTACACCTTC.

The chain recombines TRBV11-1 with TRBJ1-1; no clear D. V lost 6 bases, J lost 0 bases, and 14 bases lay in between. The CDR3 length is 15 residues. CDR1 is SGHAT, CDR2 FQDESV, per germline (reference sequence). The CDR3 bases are TGTGCCAGCAGAAGGAGGGTGGAACTGAACACTGAAGCTTTCTTT. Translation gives CASRRRVELNTEAFF.

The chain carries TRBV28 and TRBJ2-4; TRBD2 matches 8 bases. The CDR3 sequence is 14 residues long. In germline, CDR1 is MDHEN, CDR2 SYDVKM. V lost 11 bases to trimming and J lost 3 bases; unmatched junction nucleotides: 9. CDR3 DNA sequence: TGTGCCGCCGGGGGGGTAGGAGTCAAAAACATTCAGTACTTC. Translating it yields CAAGGVGVKNIQYF.

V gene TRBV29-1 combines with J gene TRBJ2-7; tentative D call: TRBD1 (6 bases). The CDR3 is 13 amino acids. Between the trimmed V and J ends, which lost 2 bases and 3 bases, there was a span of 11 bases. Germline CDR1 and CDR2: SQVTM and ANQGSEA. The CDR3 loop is CSVEITGSYEQYF. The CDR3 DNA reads TGCAGCGTTGAAATTACAGGGAGCTACGAGCAGTACTTC.

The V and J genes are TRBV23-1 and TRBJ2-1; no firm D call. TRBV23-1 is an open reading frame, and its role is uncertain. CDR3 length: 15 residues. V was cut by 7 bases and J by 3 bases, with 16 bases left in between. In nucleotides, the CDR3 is TGCGCCAGCAAACTCCCCGGCGGCGTCTACAATGAGCAGTTCTTC. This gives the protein CASKLPGGVYNEQFF.

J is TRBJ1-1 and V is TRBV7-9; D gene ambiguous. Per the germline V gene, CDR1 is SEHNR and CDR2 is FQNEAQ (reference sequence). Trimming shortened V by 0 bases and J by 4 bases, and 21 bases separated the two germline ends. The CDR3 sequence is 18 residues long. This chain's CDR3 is CASSLAFNVDLPGTEAFF. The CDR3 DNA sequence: TGTGCCAGCAGCTTAGCGTTTAATGTAGATCTTCCGGGCACTGAAGCTTTCTTT.

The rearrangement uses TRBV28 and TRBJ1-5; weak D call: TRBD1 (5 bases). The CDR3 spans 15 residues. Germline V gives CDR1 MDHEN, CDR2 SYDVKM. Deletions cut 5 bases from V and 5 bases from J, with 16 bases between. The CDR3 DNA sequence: TGTGCCAGCAGTGTACGGGGCGTTCGAGATCAGCCCCAGCATTTT. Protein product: CASSVRGVRDQPQHF.

For the CDR3, the DNA is TGTGCCAGCAGCTCATTGGGGGCCGGGAGTGAAAAACTGTTTTTT. Its protein product is CASSSLGAGSEKLFF. This chain connects TRBV7-9 to TRBJ1-4, with a weak D call TRBD1 (6 bases). CDR1 and CDR2 from the germline V gene are SEHNR and FQNEAQ (reference sequence). Trimming took 4 bases from V and 7 from J, leaving 16 bases between them. The CDR3 contains 15 residues.

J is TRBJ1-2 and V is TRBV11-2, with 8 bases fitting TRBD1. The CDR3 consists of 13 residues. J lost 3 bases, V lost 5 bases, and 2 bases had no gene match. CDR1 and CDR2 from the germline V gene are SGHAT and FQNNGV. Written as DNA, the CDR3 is TGTGCCAGCAGCCGGGACAGGTACTATGGCTACACCTTC. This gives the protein CASSRDRYYGYTF.

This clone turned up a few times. The CDR3 sequence is CASSRLGLLNRDTQYF. CDR3 nucleotide sequence: TGCGCCAGCAGCCGATTGGGACTCCTAAACAGAGATACGCAGTATTTT. The genes are TRBV4-1 and TRBJ2-3, with D possibly TRBD2 on 6 matching bases. This CDR3 is 16 amino acids long. V was cut by 4 bases and J by 5 bases, with 19 bases left in between. CDR1 and CDR2 from the germline V gene are MGHRA and YSYEKL.

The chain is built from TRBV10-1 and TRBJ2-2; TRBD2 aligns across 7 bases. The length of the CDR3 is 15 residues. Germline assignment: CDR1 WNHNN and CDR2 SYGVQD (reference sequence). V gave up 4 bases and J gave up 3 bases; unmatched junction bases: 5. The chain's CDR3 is CASSGKGRDTGELFF. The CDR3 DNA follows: TGCGCCAGCAGTGGAAAAGGGAGGGACACCGGGGAGCTGTTTTTT.

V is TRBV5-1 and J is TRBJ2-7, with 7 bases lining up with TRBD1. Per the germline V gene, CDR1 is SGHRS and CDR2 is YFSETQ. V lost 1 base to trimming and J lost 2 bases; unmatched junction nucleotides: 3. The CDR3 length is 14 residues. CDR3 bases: TGCGCCAGCAGCTTGAGGCAGGGGGCCTACGAGCAGTACTTC. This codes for CASSLRQGAYEQYF.

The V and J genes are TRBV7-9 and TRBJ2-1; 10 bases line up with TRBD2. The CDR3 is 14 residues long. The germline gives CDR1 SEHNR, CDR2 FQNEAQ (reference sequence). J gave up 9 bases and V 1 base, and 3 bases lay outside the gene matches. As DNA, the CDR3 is TGTGCCAGCAGCTTAGAGCTAGCGGGAGCTGAGCAGTTCTTC. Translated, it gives CASSLELAGAEQFF.

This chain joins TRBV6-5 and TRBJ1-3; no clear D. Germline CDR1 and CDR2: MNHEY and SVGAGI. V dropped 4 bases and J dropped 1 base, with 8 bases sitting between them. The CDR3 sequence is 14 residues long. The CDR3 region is CASSSGISGNTIYF. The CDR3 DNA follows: TGTGCCAGCAGTTCCGGGATTTCTGGAAACACCATATATTTT.

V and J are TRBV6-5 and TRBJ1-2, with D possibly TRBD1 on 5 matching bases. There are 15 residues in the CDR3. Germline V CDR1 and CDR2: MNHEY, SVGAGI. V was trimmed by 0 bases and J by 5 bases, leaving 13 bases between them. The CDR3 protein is CASSYSVTGNYGYTF. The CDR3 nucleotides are TGTGCCAGCAGTTACTCAGTCACAGGAAATTATGGCTACACCTTC.

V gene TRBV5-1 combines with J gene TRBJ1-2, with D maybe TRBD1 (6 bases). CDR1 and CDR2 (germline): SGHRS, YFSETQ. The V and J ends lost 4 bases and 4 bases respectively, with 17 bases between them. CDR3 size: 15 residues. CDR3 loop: CASSPSPGAPYGYTF. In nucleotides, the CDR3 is TGCGCCAGCAGCCCCAGCCCAGGGGCACCCTATGGCTACACCTTC.

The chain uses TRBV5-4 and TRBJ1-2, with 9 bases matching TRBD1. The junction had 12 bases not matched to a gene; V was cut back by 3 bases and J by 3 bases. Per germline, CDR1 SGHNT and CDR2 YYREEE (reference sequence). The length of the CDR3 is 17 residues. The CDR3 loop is CASSSGTGRFGDYGYTF. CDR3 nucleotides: TGTGCCAGCAGCTCCGGGACAGGGAGGTTTGGGGACTATGGCTACACCTTC.

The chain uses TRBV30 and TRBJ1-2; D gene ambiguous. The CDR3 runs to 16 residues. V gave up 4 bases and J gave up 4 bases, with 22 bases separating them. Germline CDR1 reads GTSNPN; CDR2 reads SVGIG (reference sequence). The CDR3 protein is CAWTIVGIIPSYGYTF. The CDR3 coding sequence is TGTGCCTGGACTATTGTAGGAATCATACCGTCCTATGGCTACACCTTC.

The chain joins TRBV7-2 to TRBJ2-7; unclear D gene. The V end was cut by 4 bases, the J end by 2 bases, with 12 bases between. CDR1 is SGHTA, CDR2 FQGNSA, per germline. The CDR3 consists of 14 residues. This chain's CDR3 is CASSSPGAAYEQYF. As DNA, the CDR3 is TGTGCCAGCAGCTCCCCCGGCGCAGCCTACGAGCAGTACTTC.

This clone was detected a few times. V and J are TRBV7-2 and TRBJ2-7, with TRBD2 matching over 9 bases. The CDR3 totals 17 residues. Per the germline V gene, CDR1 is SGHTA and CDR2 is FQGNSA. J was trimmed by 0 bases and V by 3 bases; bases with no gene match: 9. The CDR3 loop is CASSLSSGGLLSYEQYF. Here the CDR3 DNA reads TGTGCCAGCAGCTTGAGTAGCGGGGGACTCCTCTCCTACGAGCAGTACTTC.

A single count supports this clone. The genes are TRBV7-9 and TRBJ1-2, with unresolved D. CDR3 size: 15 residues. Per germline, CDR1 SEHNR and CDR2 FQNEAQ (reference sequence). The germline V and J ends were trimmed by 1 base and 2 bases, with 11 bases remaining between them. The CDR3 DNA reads TGTGCCAGCAGCTTAGATTATATCACCAACTATGGCTACACCTTC. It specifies CASSLDYITNYGYTF.